What follows are 30 T cell receptor beta chains derived from one specimen sequenced in a study of cytomegalovirus exposure and HLA in healthy donors. The PCR used 60 Vbeta and 13 Jbeta primers. Data came from immunoSEQ multiplex PCR; TCRdb stores just in-frame clones and leaves some out. The sample contains roughly 120,000 clones, approximately 70% of which appear only once. The sample comprised PBMCs. These receptors came from a man aged 35 to 55 in good health and CMV-seronegative.

Note on this clone: A read error may produce the germline difference seen at one junction end. The chain is built from TRBV7-9 and TRBJ2-7; a weak D match, TRBD1 (6 bases). Germline V lookup: CDR1 SEHNR, CDR2 FQNEAQ (reference sequence). CDR3 size: 16 residues. CDR3 protein: CSSSFYSKTGEYEQYF. For the CDR3, the DNA is TGTTCCAGCAGCTTTTATTCAAAGACAGGAGAGTACGAGCAGTACTTC.

This rearrangement joins TRBV2 to TRBJ1-5, with D perhaps TRBD1 (6 bases). Germline V gene data show CDR1 as SNHLY and CDR2 as FYNNEI. The CDR3 has 16 amino acids. With 5 bases removed from V and 2 bases from J, the gap between germline ends came to 16 bases. The CDR3 loop reads CASSRSTGTRNQPQHF. CDR3 nucleotides: TGTGCCAGCAGTCGATCGACAGGCACGCGCAATCAGCCCCAGCATTTT.

The chain carries TRBV4-3 and TRBJ2-5; TRBD2 matches at 9 bases. CDR1 is LGHNA, CDR2 YSLEER, per germline. This CDR3 is built from 16 residues. J was trimmed by 1 base and V by 4 bases; bases with no gene match: 7. The CDR3 reads CASSPGIAGAQETQYF. The CDR3 DNA sequence: TGCGCCAGCAGCCCTGGGATAGCGGGGGCCCAAGAGACCCAGTACTTC.

The V gene is TRBV13, the J gene TRBJ2-5; TRBD2 agrees at 10 bases. The length of the CDR3 is 16 residues. V lost 5 bases, J lost 5 bases, and 11 bases stayed unmatched. CDR1 is PRHDT, CDR2 FYEKMQ, per germline (reference sequence). CDR3 residues: CASSPLAGDDIETQYF. CDR3 coding DNA: TGTGCCAGCAGCCCCCTAGCGGGGGATGATATTGAGACCCAGTACTTC.

V and J are TRBV27 and TRBJ2-7; 7 bases are shared with TRBD1. Germline values: CDR1 MNHEY, CDR2 SMNVEV (reference sequence). CDR3 length: 15 residues. Unmatched junction bases numbered 8, after V lost 5 bases and J lost 1 base. The CDR3 loop is CASSGVGTESYEQYF. CDR3 bases: TGTGCCAGCAGTGGTGTCGGGACAGAGTCCTACGAGCAGTACTTC.

This clone turned up a few times. The rearrangement uses TRBV13 and TRBJ2-1; 10 bases map to TRBD1. This CDR3 spans 14 amino acids. J lost 10 bases, V lost 5 bases, and 8 bases had no gene match. CDR1 PRHDT and CDR2 FYEKMQ come from the germline V gene (reference sequence). The CDR3 DNA reads TGTGCCAGCAGCGACCTGACAGGGGGCAAGGAGCAGTTCTTC. This gives the protein CASSDLTGGKEQFF.

This rearrangement joins TRBV29-1 to TRBJ1-4, with 10 bases identical to TRBD1. V dropped 1 base and J dropped 11; count of bases not matched to a gene: 4. Germline V gene data show CDR1 as SQVTM and CDR2 as ANQGSEA. This CDR3 contains 13 residues. CDR3 sequence reads: CSVEGQGAGKLFF. The CDR3 bases are TGCAGCGTTGAAGGACAGGGGGCCGGGAAACTGTTTTTT. Full variable domain (rest looked up from reference TRBV29-1 and TRBJ1-4): SAVISQKPSRDICQRGTSLTIQCQVDSQVTMMFWYRQQPGQSLTLIATANQGSEATYESGFVIDKFPISRPNLTFSTLTVSNMSPEDSSIYLCSVEGQGAGKLFFGSGTQLSVL.

V usage is TRBV5-6 and J usage is TRBJ2-7; 8 bases align to TRBD1. This CDR3 region has 15 residues. The germline V gene encodes CDR1 SGHDT and CDR2 YYEEEE. Losses at the gene ends were 4 bases for V and 9 bases for J; bases not matched to a gene: 15. The CDR3 protein is CASSLIGQGHRGQYF. The CDR3 DNA reads as TGTGCCAGCAGCCTCATCGGACAGGGCCACCGGGGGCAGTACTTC.

The sample holds one count of this clone. V gene TRBV4-3 combines with J gene TRBJ2-1, with 13 bases that match TRBD2. Germline V gives CDR1 LGHNA, CDR2 YSLEER. The CDR3 has 20 amino acids. J gave up 1 base and V 2 bases, and 11 bases lay outside the gene matches. The CDR3 nucleotides are TGCGCCAGCAGCCAACTCCCCACTAGCGGGGGGGCGGTGTCCTACAATGAGCAGTTCTTC. This gives the protein CASSQLPTSGGAVSYNEQFF.

The CDR3 region has the DNA TGCGCCAGCAGCTTTAACGGGGGAGATCAAGAGACCCAGTACTTC. Its translation: CASSFNGGDQETQYF. The chain combines TRBV5-1 with TRBJ2-5; D possibly corresponds to TRBD2 (6 bases). The ends were cut back, 2 bases at V and 2 bases at J, with 13 bases in the middle. The CDR3 is 15 amino acids. Germline V gene data show CDR1 as SGHRS and CDR2 as YFSETQ.

This chain connects TRBV4-3 to TRBJ1-5; no definite D call. Between the trimmed V and J ends, which lost 1 base and 7 bases, there was a span of 11 bases. The CDR3 is 14 residues long. Germline lookup yields CDR1 LGHNA and CDR2 YSLEER. The CDR3 DNA sequence: TGCGCCAGCAGCCAAGGCGGCGTCGGGCAGCCCCAGCATTTT. Translated: CASSQGGVGQPQHF.

This clone was seen once. The chain employs TRBV4-3 and TRBJ2-1, with TRBD2 as a possible D gene (6 bases). CDR1 is LGHNA and CDR2 is YSLEER in the germline V gene. The length of the CDR3 is 18 residues. The V end was cut by 0 bases, the J end by 0 bases, with 15 bases between. The CDR3 reads CASSQDVAEGSSYNEQFF. Here the CDR3 DNA reads TGCGCCAGCAGCCAAGACGTTGCGGAGGGGAGCTCCTACAATGAGCAGTTCTTC.

The chain employs TRBV19 and TRBJ2-5; possible D gene TRBD1, 5 bases. Germline V gene sequence: CDR1 LNHDA, CDR2 SQIVND (reference sequence). The CDR3 runs 16 residues. Trimming stripped 5 bases from V and 2 bases from J, with 18 bases between. The CDR3 DNA is TGTGCCAGTAGTCTTCAAGGACATGTTTTACAAGAGACCCAGTACTTC. It codes for CASSLQGHVLQETQYF. Together with reference TRBV19 and TRBJ2-5, the CDR3 gives the full variable domain: DGGITQSPKYLFRKEGQNVTLSCEQNLNHDAMYWYRQDPGQGLRLIYYSQIVNDFQKGDIAEGYSVSREKKESFPLTVTSAQKNPTAFYLCASSLQGHVLQETQYFGPGTRLLVL.

The CDR3 here is CASSQPGQLAKNIQYF. CDR3 nucleotide sequence: TGTGCCAGCAGCCAACCAGGACAGCTAGCCAAAAACATTCAGTACTTC. This sequence joins TRBV4-2 and TRBJ2-4, with D possibly matching TRBD1 (6 bases). Germline CDR1 and CDR2: LGHNA and YNFKEQ. V gave up 2 bases and J gave up 0 bases, with 11 bases separating them. This CDR3 region has 16 residues.

The chain uses TRBV9 and TRBJ2-2; D not resolved. V was trimmed by 0 bases and J by 1 base, leaving 13 bases between them. The CDR3 sequence is 17 residues long. Germline V CDR1 and CDR2: SGDLS, YYNGEE. The CDR3 DNA is TGTGCCAGCAGCGTAGATGGTGGCGGCAAGAACACCGGGGAGCTGTTTTTT. This encodes CASSVDGGGKNTGELFF.

V usage is TRBV25-1 and J usage is TRBJ1-4; D perhaps matches TRBD1 (5 bases). The CDR3 loop spans 14 amino acids. From germline, CDR1 is MGHDK and CDR2 SYGVNS. Trimming stripped 6 bases from V and 8 bases from J, with 16 bases between. CDR3: CASRPDMGYEKLFF. The CDR3, as DNA: TGTGCCAGCAGGCCGGACATGGGTTACGAAAAACTGTTTTTT.

Notes on this clone: The same CDR3 can be traced to other DNA sequences in this sample. The chain carries TRBV4-3 and TRBJ1-1; 7 bases line up with TRBD1. The CDR3 sequence is 13 residues long. The germline V gene has CDR1 LGHNA and CDR2 YSLEER. V was pared by 4 bases and J by 1 base, with 0 bases of the junction left unmatched. CDR3 residues: CASSRQGNTEAFF. In DNA, the CDR3 is TGCGCCAGCAGCCGACAGGGGAACACTGAAGCTTTCTTT.

The chain joins TRBV11-2 to TRBJ2-3; D call uncertain. The germline V gene has CDR1 SGHAT and CDR2 FQNNGV. This CDR3 spans 17 amino acids. V lost 0 bases and J 0 bases, leaving 13 bases between the germline ends. CDR3 in amino acids: CASSLETLVISTDTQYF. In DNA form, the CDR3 reads TGTGCCAGCAGCTTAGAAACTCTAGTAATCAGCACAGATACGCAGTATTTT.

This sequence joins TRBV15 and TRBJ1-5; 7 positions match TRBD1. Trimming at V came to 5 bases and at J to 5 bases, leaving 6 bases not matched to a gene. This CDR3 spans 14 amino acids. Germline CDR1 reads LNHNV; CDR2 reads YYDKDF (reference sequence). The CDR3 is CATSGHTGDQPQHF. For the CDR3, the DNA is TGTGCCACCAGCGGCCACACAGGGGATCAGCCCCAGCATTTT.

A single count supports this clone. V gene TRBV6-6 combines with J gene TRBJ2-5; tentative D call: TRBD1 (6 bases). V was shortened by 4 bases and J by 5 bases, with 20 bases between the two germline ends. The CDR3 extends over 16 amino acids. Germline lookup yields CDR1 MNHNY and CDR2 SVGAGI (reference sequence). CDR3 loop: CASSSPGHTTAETQYF. The CDR3 DNA reads TGTGCCAGCAGTTCTCCGGGACACACCACTGCTGAGACCCAGTACTTC.

The chain carries TRBV4-3 and TRBJ2-7; tentatively, D is TRBD2 (6 bases). Trimming stripped 4 bases from V and 3 bases from J, with 16 bases between. From germline, CDR1 is LGHNA and CDR2 YSLEER. The CDR3 loop spans 15 amino acids. The CDR3 reads CASSRGRGNNYEQYF. The CDR3 DNA reads TGCGCCAGCAGCCGCGGGCGGGGAAACAACTACGAGCAGTACTTC.

This rearrangement joins TRBV4-1 to TRBJ1-1; maybe TRBD1 (6 bases). This CDR3 region has 16 residues. CDR1 and CDR2 from the germline V gene are MGHRA and YSYEKL. The V gene lost 1 base and the J gene lost 1 base, with 13 bases spanning the gap. The CDR3 is CASSQVMWGPNTEAFF. CDR3 nucleotide sequence: TGCGCCAGCAGCCAAGTCATGTGGGGGCCGAACACTGAAGCTTTCTTT.

The rearrangement links TRBV5-1 to TRBJ2-7, with D tentatively TRBD1 (6 bases). V lost 4 bases to trimming and J lost 1 base, with 18 bases between them. CDR1 is SGHRS, CDR2 YFSETQ, per germline. The length of the CDR3 is 16 residues. Here the CDR3 DNA reads TGCGCCAGCAGCCCCTTTTTAGGGGGAGAATCCTACGAGCAGTACTTC. Protein sequence: CASSPFLGGESYEQYF.

J is TRBJ1-5 and V is TRBV19, with TRBD1 identical over 7 bases. V dropped 6 bases and J dropped 0; count of bases not matched to a gene: 5. Germline CDR1 is LNHDA and CDR2 is SQIVND (reference sequence). The CDR3 runs to 15 residues. The CDR3 DNA reads TGTGCCAGTAGAAGGGGGACAGCTAGCAATCAGCCCCAGCATTTT. Amino acid sequence: CASRRGTASNQPQHF.

This clone has just a few counts. The J gene is TRBJ2-1, the V gene TRBV29-1; the match to TRBD1 covers 11 bases. This CDR3 contains 16 residues. The V gene end was trimmed by 1 base and the J gene end by 2 bases; junction bases not matched to a gene: 4. Germline values: CDR1 SQVTM, CDR2 ANQGSEA. CDR3 DNA: TGCAGCGTTGAAGTTGGGGGACAGGGGGCCTACAATGAGCAGTTCTTC. Amino acid sequence: CSVEVGGQGAYNEQFF.

V and J are TRBV7-2 and TRBJ2-7; 7 bases are shared with TRBD2. The germline V gene has CDR1 SGHTA and CDR2 FQGNSA. V lost 1 base and J lost 6; bases outside the gene matches: 0. This CDR3 has 12 amino acids. CDR3 amino acids: CASSLGGGEQYF. CDR3 nucleotides: TGTGCCAGCAGCTTAGGGGGGGGCGAGCAGTACTTC.

This chain links TRBV6-1 with TRBJ2-4, with 7 bases aligning to TRBD1. Germline CDR1 MNHNS, CDR2 SASEGT. J lost 7 bases, V lost 5 bases, and 11 bases had no gene match. The CDR3 is made up of 15 amino acids. The CDR3 loop reads CASSNRGGRVNIQYF. CDR3 nucleotide sequence: TGTGCCAGCAGTAACAGGGGTGGGCGTGTGAACATTCAGTACTTC.

V and J are TRBV25-1 and TRBJ2-7; the match to TRBD2 covers 8 bases. The trim removed 4 bases at V and 3 bases at J, leaving 5 bases unmatched. CDR3 length equals 14 residues. CDR1 is MGHDK and CDR2 is SYGVNS in the germline V gene. The CDR3 DNA follows: TGTGCCAGCAGTGTCGCTAGCGGGCGCTACGAGCAGTACTTC. Its translation: CASSVASGRYEQYF.

This chain joins TRBV10-3 and TRBJ2-7, with a possible D match to TRBD2 (6 bases). The CDR3 has 14 residues. Trimming removed 0 bases from V and 6 bases from J, with 12 bases in between. Germline CDR1 ENHRY, CDR2 SYGVKD. The CDR3, as DNA: TGTGCCATCAGTGAGTCCGGGGGTTTAAGCGAGCAGTACTTC. Residues: CAISESGGLSEQYF.

V usage is TRBV6-4 and J usage is TRBJ1-6; possibly TRBD1 for D (6 bases). V was clipped by 6 bases and J by 4 bases, with 10 bases between them. The CDR3 length is 14 residues. Germline V lookup: CDR1 MRHNA, CDR2 SNTAGT. The CDR3 nucleotides are TGTGCCAGCAGCGATCAGGGGTATAATTCACCCCTCCACTTT. Translated, it gives CASSDQGYNSPLHF.